Below, 15 T cell receptor beta chains from the same sample are listed, as sequenced in a study of low-dose radiotherapy and immunotherapy resistance in tumors. First-strand cDNA used TRAV- and TRBV-specific primers, covering alpha and beta chains. TCRs were amplified for approximately 21 PCR cycles with a constant-region primer and V-primer adapter. Via MiXCR, TCRdb re-called the reads, giving one row per CDR3 protein. Of some 15,000 distinct CDR3 sequences in the sample, 40% to 60% are singletons; the top ten hold 3.7%. All receptors derive from a human donor with advanced metastatic prostate, ovarian, gallbladder or colorectal cancer (not recorded which). This table probably holds off-target reads from a library built for another chain.

This clonotype was seen more than once but under ten times. One end of the junction does not line up with germline, which may come from a read error. CDR3 nucleotides: TGTGCCAGTAGTATAGATGGCTCCTTCAATGAGCAGTTCTTC. Amino acids: CASSIDGSFNEQFF. The V call is TRBV19, the J call TRBJ2-1; D not resolved. CDR3 size: 14 residues. CDR1 LNHDA and CDR2 SQIVND come from the germline V gene (reference sequence).

This clonotype was detected a few times. V usage is TRBV6-4 and J usage is TRBJ1-1; maybe TRBD1 (6 bases). Germline V gene lookup returns CDR1 MRHNA and CDR2 SNTAGT. The CDR3 totals 15 residues. The germline V and J ends were trimmed by 3 bases and 6 bases, with 17 bases remaining between them. CDR3 amino acids: CASSELGGKGAEAFF. CDR3 sequence (DNA): TGTGCCAGCAGTGAGTTAGGGGGAAAAGGGGCTGAAGCTTTCTTT.

V is TRBV11-2 and J is TRBJ2-1; D not resolved. Germline V lookup: CDR1 SGHAT, CDR2 FQNNGV. The CDR3 has 11 residues. V dropped 3 bases and J dropped 10 bases, with 7 bases sitting between them. The DNA for the CDR3 is TGTGCCAGCAGCTTCGGACCCGAGCAGTTCTTC. Translated, it gives CASSFGPEQFF.

This clonotype was detected only a few times. The rearrangement links TRBV5-1 to TRBJ1-2, with a possible D match to TRBD1 (5 bases). Germline CDR1 is SGHRS and CDR2 is YFSETQ. Between the trimmed V and J ends, which lost 2 bases and 3 bases, there was a span of 8 bases. CDR3 length: 13 residues. CDR3 residues: CASSFDRYYGYTF. The CDR3 DNA sequence: TGCGCCAGCAGCTTTGACAGATACTATGGCTACACCTTC. The full variable domain, rest sourced from reference TRBV5-1 and TRBJ1-2, is KAGVTQTPRYLIKTRGQQVTLSCSPISGHRSVSWYQQTPGQGLQFLFEYFSETQRNKGNFPGRFSGRQFSNSRSEMNVSTLELGDSALYLCASSFDRYYGYTFGSGTRLTVV.

Here the CDR3 reads CASSDVSTDTQYF. The CDR3 DNA reads TGCGCCAGCAGCGACGTAAGCACAGATACGCAGTATTTT. The chain is built from TRBV5-1 and TRBJ2-3; D unresolved. This CDR3 comprises 13 residues. The germline V gene encodes CDR1 SGHRS and CDR2 YFSETQ. Trimming removed 4 bases from V and 0 bases from J, with 6 bases in between.

This clonotype occurred a few times. The chain combines TRBV18 with TRBJ2-7; D gene uncertain. There are 13 residues in the CDR3. Germline V gene sequence: CDR1 KGHSH, CDR2 LQKENI. Trimming took 1 base from V and 4 from J, leaving 8 bases between them. In DNA, the CDR3 is TGTGCCAGCTCACCACAGAGTGGATACGAGCAGTACTTC. This translates into CASSPQSGYEQYF.

In its sample, this clonotype was seen a few times. The CDR3 region has the DNA TGCGCCAGCAGTGAGTCGTATAACGAAGCTTTCTTT. It is translated as CASSESYNEAFF. The chain links TRBV10-2 to TRBJ1-1; D is unresolved. Trimming cost V 0 bases and J 8 bases, with 7 bases left between them. CDR3 length equals 12 residues. Germline-derived CDR1 and CDR2 are WSHSY and SAAADI.

This chain joins TRBV7-3 and TRBJ2-5; 7 bases are shared with TRBD1. The CDR3 runs to 17 residues. Looked up from germline, CDR1 is SGHTA and CDR2 is FQGTGA. V trimming: 0 bases; J trimming: 1 base; junction bases outside the gene matches: 8. The CDR3 DNA reads as TGTGCCAGCAGCTTAACCCCCCCCGGGACAGCCCAAGAGACCCAGTACTTC. Translated: CASSLTPPGTAQETQYF.

The chain recombines TRBV6-4 with TRBJ1-2, with no clear D. V was clipped by 3 bases and J by 4 bases, with 12 bases between them. The germline CDR1 and CDR2 sequences are MRHNA and SNTAGT. This CDR3 region has 14 residues. CDR3 sequence (DNA): TGTGCCAGCAGTGATGGAAATTTTGGCTATGGCTACACCTTC. This codes for CASSDGNFGYGYTF.

The chain recombines TRBV7-2 with TRBJ2-3, with TRBD2 matching 11 bases. V lost 6 bases, J lost 0 bases, and 5 bases stayed unmatched. The CDR3 has 16 amino acids. Germline loops: CDR1 SGHTA, CDR2 FQGNSA. The CDR3 loop is CASRQTSGASTDTQYF. In nucleotides, the CDR3 is TGTGCCAGCAGGCAGACTAGCGGGGCTAGCACAGATACGCAGTATTTT.

This rearrangement joins TRBV20-1 to TRBJ1-1; D is unclear. This CDR3 has 14 amino acids. Germline-derived CDR1 and CDR2 are DFQATT and SNEGSKA (reference sequence). V was pared by 2 bases and J by 4 bases, with 14 bases between. Here the CDR3 reads CSARTRRASTEAFF. DNA for the CDR3: TGCAGTGCTAGAACGCGTCGGGCGTCCACTGAAGCTTTCTTT.

The chain couples TRBV11-1 to TRBJ2-2, with 12 bases aligning to TRBD2. The CDR3 extends over 16 amino acids. Germline lookup yields CDR1 SGHAT and CDR2 FQDESV (reference sequence). The junction had 2 bases not matched to a gene; V was cut back by 5 bases and J by 1 base. CDR3 DNA: TGTGCCAGCAGCGCGGGACTAGCGGGGAACACCGGGGAGCTGTTTTTT. Protein product: CASSAGLAGNTGELFF.

The rearrangement links TRBV28 to TRBJ1-4, with D unresolved. The germline V gene has CDR1 MDHEN and CDR2 SYDVKM. The CDR3 contains 14 residues. V was clipped by 4 bases and J by 5 bases, with 11 bases between them. CDR3 in DNA: TGTGCCAGCAGTTCGGCGAACCTAAATGAAAAACTGTTTTTT. It is translated as CASSSANLNEKLFF.

This chain connects TRBV5-1 to TRBJ2-2; no reliable D call. The CDR3 is 14 residues long. Germline V gene data show CDR1 as SGHRS and CDR2 as YFSETQ. The V end was cut by 4 bases, the J end by 2 bases, with 9 bases between. This chain's CDR3 is CASSPYSNTGELFF. The CDR3 DNA sequence: TGCGCCAGCAGCCCCTACAGCAACACCGGGGAGCTGTTTTTT.

The rearrangement joins TRBV10-3 to TRBJ1-1; D unresolved. The V end was cut by 0 bases, the J end by 7 bases, with 18 bases between. This CDR3 is 16 amino acids long. Looked up from germline, CDR1 is ENHRY and CDR2 is SYGVKD. The CDR3, as DNA: TGTGCCATCAGTGAGTCGGAGGTGGGGTTAAGAGGTGAAGCTTTCTTT. It specifies CAISESEVGLRGEAFF.